This T cell receptor (beta chain) comes out of a study of T-cell memory formation after mild COVID-19. In the study overall: Largely donor-specific sequence clusters came from a couple of donors. Study-wide points: Clones shrinking between day 15 and 85 showed a balanced CD4/CD8 split, and those that grew later tilted toward CD4+. Largely, contracting CD4+ clones fell within CM and EM, and contracting CD8+ clones within EMRA.

This CDR3 has 14 amino acids. Trimming stripped 2 bases from V and 1 base from J, with 6 bases between. The germline V gene encodes CDR1 MNHEY and CDR2 SMNVEV (reference sequence). This clonotype came up a few times. Its antigen is not identified. Each CDR3 protein is one row after TCRdb ran MiXCR on the 5' RACE reads. The data hold tens of thousands of distinct CDR3 sequences, with 13% observed a single time. The source of this sequence is an adult woman who had mild COVID-19 (a few samples of this study predate the infection). Cell type and time point are not known. The sample taken for sequencing was PBMCs or a T cell subset sorted from them (not recorded which). The rearrangement links TRBV27 to TRBJ2-1; D remains ambiguous. CDR3 in DNA: TGTGCCAGCAGTTTAGTGGTGTCCTACAATGAGCAGTTCTTC. This encodes CASSLVVSYNEQFF.